The rows below give T cell receptor beta chains drawn from one sample of a study of blood T cell repertoires in COVID-19. Assay: immunoSEQ multiplex PCR; the TCRdb copy retains only in-frame clones and omits some. This sample yields approximately 25,000 clones, of which 70% to 85% are seen a single time; approximately 40% belongs to the top ten. Source material: peripheral blood. Source of these receptors: a woman over 75 with acute or convalescent COVID-19. The CDR3 runs from the conserved cysteine through the conserved F or W. The D gene is left open where the match is weak. The size field is filled for only some rows; it gives once, few, many or a size class.

TRBJ2-3,TRBD2,once,TRBV10-3,CAIREDITTDRGAQYF,TGTGCCATCAGAGAAGACATCACCACGGATCGGGGGGCGCAGTATTTT
TRBJ1-1,NA,NA,TRBV9,CASSVEEKAEAFF,TGTGCCAGCAGCGTAGAAGAGAAAGCCGAAGCTTTCTTT
TRBJ2-1,TRBD2,NA,TRBV28,CASSALPRTSPLHFF,TGTGCCAGCAGTGCCCTGCCGAGGACTAGCCCCCTGCATTTCTTC
TRBJ1-5,NA,NA,TRBV28,CASGLEGNQPQHF,TGTGCCAGCGGCCTAGAGGGCAATCAGCCCCAGCATTTT
TRBJ1-3,NA,NA,TRBV30,CGWGAGNTIYF,TGTGGTTGGGGGGCTGGAAACACCATATATTTT
TRBJ2-1,NA,NA,TRBV10-1,CASSENLGANEQFF,TGCGCCAGCAGTGAGAATTTGGGGGCCAATGAGCAGTTCTTC
TRBJ2-3,NA,NA,TRBV9,CASSRTFTDTQYF,TGTGCCAGCAGTCGGACTTTCACAGATACGCAGTATTTT
TRBJ2-1,TRBD2,once,TRBV27,CASSLWATSGRNEQFF,TGTGCCAGCAGTTTATGGGCGACTAGCGGGAGAAATGAGCAGTTCTTC
TRBJ1-1,NA,NA,TRBV4-1,CASSQEGSLNTEAFF,TGCGCCAGCAGCCAAGAGGGCAGCTTGAACACTGAAGCTTTCTTT
TRBJ1-2,NA,NA,TRBV28,CASSFGDISGYTF,TGTGCCAGCAGTTTTGGGGACATCAGTGGCTACACCTTC
TRBJ1-6,TRBD1,NA,TRBV6-5,CASSRSGQAVPLHF,TGTGCCAGCAGCCGCTCAGGACAGGCGGTCCCCCTCCACTTT
TRBJ1-5,TRBD1,NA,TRBV30,CAWRPTGGRDQPQHF,TGTGCCTGGAGGCCTACAGGGGGCCGGGATCAGCCCCAGCATTTT
TRBJ2-5,TRBD1,once,TRBV7-9,CASSPREGAETQYF,TGTGCCAGCAGCCCTAGAGAGGGGGCAGAGACCCAGTACTTC
TRBJ2-1,TRBD1,NA,TRBV28,CASSLYGTGSNEQFF,TGTGCCAGCAGTCTCTATGGGACAGGATCCAATGAGCAGTTCTTC
TRBJ1-1,TRBD1,few,TRBV19,CASSILRTGTPEAFF,TGTGCCAGTAGTATACTTCGGACAGGGACCCCTGAAGCTTTCTTT
TRBJ2-1,NA,NA,TRBV11-2,CASSLIPTGVGPNEQFF,TGTGCCAGCAGCTTAATACCCACGGGAGTGGGGCCCAATGAGCAGTTCTTC
TRBJ2-5,TRBD2,NA,TRBV19,CASSISRLAGKQETQYF,TGTGCCAGTAGTATCTCAAGACTAGCGGGAAAGCAAGAGACCCAGTACTTC
TRBJ1-5,NA,once,TRBV6-5,CARHGGVISQPQHF,TGTGCCAGACATGGAGGGGTCATTAGTCAGCCCCAGCATTTT
TRBJ1-6,TRBD1,NA,TRBV7-8,CASTTGAEGANSPLHF,TGTGCCAGCACAACAGGAGCGGAGGGGGCAAATTCACCCCTCCACTTT
TRBJ1-6,NA,NA,TRBV9,CASSVGQTDNSPLHF,TGTGCCAGCAGCGTAGGACAAACTGACAATTCACCCCTCCACTTT
TRBJ2-7,TRBD1,NA,TRBV6-5,CASSYQQGAEQYF,TGTGCCAGCAGTTACCAACAGGGGGCCGAGCAGTACTTC
TRBJ1-5,TRBD1,NA,TRBV5-1,CASSLEGASNQPQHF,TGCGCCAGCAGCTTGGAGGGGGCCAGCAATCAGCCCCAGCATTTT
TRBJ1-2,NA,NA,TRBV14,CASSQDRSNYGYTF,TGTGCCAGCAGCCAAGATCGTTCTAACTATGGCTACACCTTC
TRBJ2-7,NA,NA,TRBV7-2,CASSLGLIGEQYF,TGTGCCAGCAGCTTAGGCCTCATCGGCGAGCAGTACTTC
TRBJ2-7,NA,few,TRBV4-1,CASSQDERVGYEQYF,TGCGCCAGCAGCCAAGACGAGCGGGTGGGCTACGAGCAGTACTTC
TRBJ1-4,TRBD1,once,TRBV30,CAWSPDRGEKLFF,TGTGCCTGGAGCCCGGACAGGGGGGAAAAACTGTTTTTT
TRBJ1-4,NA,NA,TRBV3-1/TRBV3-2,CASSQDGKLFF,TGTGCCAGCAGCCAAGACGGAAAACTGTTTTTT
TRBJ1-4,NA,NA,TRBV19,CASRGATNEKLFF,TGTGCCAGTAGAGGGGCAACTAATGAAAAACTGTTTTTT
TRBJ2-7,TRBD1,NA,TRBV28,CASSPTGAGSYEQYF,TGTGCCAGCAGTCCAACAGGGGCCGGGTCCTACGAGCAGTACTTC